This entry is about one T cell receptor (beta chain). The antigen is undetermined. The data derive from a study of shared clonotypes between healthy human individuals. Findings and caveats of the study: Researchers found naive subsets generally carried larger estimated richness than memory subsets. Sequencing of the sorted subsets was shown by rarefaction to be incomplete despite large depth.

The CDR3 has 14 amino acids. Germline V gene sequence: CDR1 SNHLY, CDR2 FYNNEI. Losses at the gene ends were 1 base for V and 6 bases for J; bases not matched to a gene: 3. Assay: immunoSEQ multiplex PCR; the TCRdb copy retains only in-frame clones and omits some. In the table there are about 1.1 million clones, about 80% of which are singletons. All participating donors were Caucasian adults from Nashville, Tennessee. A split of CD4+ cells into CD45RA+ naive and CD45RA-negative memory subsets was performed. The sequenced sample was memory CD4+ T cells from PBMCs. Regarding subset: CD45RA-negative fraction. This sequence joins TRBV2 and TRBJ1-5; TRBD1 aligns across 7 bases. This sequence originates from a man younger than 35 in good health. Some clones in this sample may be carry-over from other donors' samples. CDR3 region: CASSEGRGPQPQHF. The CDR3 coding sequence is TGTGCCAGCAGTGAAGGGAGGGGGCCTCAGCCCCAGCATTTT. Full variable domain (remainder filled in from reference TRBV2 and TRBJ1-5): EPEVTQTPSHQVTQMGQEVILRCVPISNHLYFYWYRQILGQKVEFLVSFYNNEISEKSEIFDDQFSVERPDGSNFTLKIRSTKLEDSAMYFCASSEGRGPQPQHFGDGTRLSIL.